This T cell receptor beta chain is from a study of T cell repertoires in cytomegalovirus infection. Notes on the study in general: HLA-C-restricted, CMV-specific TCR beta clonotypes were dominant ex vivo.

TCRdb independently ran MiXCR on the reads; one entry per CDR3 protein. The sample includes 350,000 to 400,000 distinct CDR3 sequences, roughly a third of them seen just once. This clonotype has only a few counts. What it binds is not known. V dropped 5 bases and J dropped 4 bases, with 12 bases sitting between them. CDR3 length: 13 amino acids. Looked up from germline, CDR1 is KGHSH and CDR2 is LQKENI. J is TRBJ2-7 and V is TRBV18; possible D gene TRBD1, 5 bases. Sequencing used cultured PBMCs, obtained from culture after CMV antigen stimulation. This receptor was obtained from a human donor in good health (CMV status not recorded). Some clones in this sample may be carry-over from other donors' samples. The CDR3 sequence: CASSTQDRYEQYF. DNA of the CDR3: TGTGCCAGCTCAACACAGGATCGATACGAGCAGTACTTC.